The 18 T cell receptor beta chains below come from one sample, sequenced in a study of blood T cell repertoires in COVID-19. Using immunoSEQ multiplex PCR, the repertoire was profiled, and TCRdb retains in-frame clones only, with some absent. Of 85,000 to 130,000 clones detected, roughly nine tenths appear once; the ten largest clones hold 4.5% to 6%. Input material: peripheral blood. The receptors originated from a human donor in a cohort sampled during active COVID-19.

The genes are TRBV19 and TRBJ2-7, with D maybe TRBD2 (6 bases). The V gene lost 1 base and the J gene lost 4 bases, with 11 bases spanning the gap. The CDR3 is 14 amino acids. Germline CDR1 and CDR2: LNHDA and SQIVND (reference sequence). CDR3: CASSIGTGRYEQYF. As DNA, the CDR3 is TGTGCCAGTAGTATAGGGACGGGGAGGTACGAGCAGTACTTC.

In DNA form, the CDR3 reads TGTGCCAGCAGCTTAGGTGGCACACGCCGGAGTATGAAGCAGTACTTC. It is translated as CASSLGGTRRSMKQYF. V usage is TRBV11-3 and J usage is TRBJ2-7; D is unclear. V lost 1 base, J lost 8 bases, and 21 bases lay in between. The CDR3 extends over 16 amino acids. The germline CDR1 and CDR2 sequences are SGHNT and YENEEA.

The chain combines TRBV7-2 with TRBJ2-1, with 14 bases identical to TRBD2. The CDR3 consists of 15 residues. Trimming removed 5 bases from V and 12 bases from J; junction bases left unmatched: 9. Germline V gene sequence: CDR1 SGHTA, CDR2 FQGNSA. In nucleotides, the CDR3 is TGTGCCAGCAGCCAGACTAGCGGGGGGGCCGAAGGGCAGTTCTTC. Translation: CASSQTSGGAEGQFF.

This clone was observed a handful of times. The V gene is TRBV5-4, the J gene TRBJ1-5; TRBD1 aligns across 8 bases. In germline, CDR1 is SGHNT, CDR2 YYREEE (reference sequence). This CDR3 spans 18 amino acids. Losses at the gene ends were 1 base for V and 0 bases for J; bases not matched to a gene: 9. CDR3 region: CASSLLDRAIDSNQPQHF. In nucleotides, the CDR3 is TGTGCCAGCAGCTTGTTGGACAGGGCGATTGATAGCAATCAGCCCCAGCATTTT.

The rearrangement uses TRBV5-8 and TRBJ2-7; D unresolved. Germline V gene sequence: CDR1 SGHTS, CDR2 YDEGEE. This CDR3 is built from 15 residues. The V end was cut by 4 bases, the J end by 6 bases, with 20 bases between. The CDR3 is CASSPRRSSPLEQYF. The CDR3 coding sequence is TGTGCCAGCAGCCCCCGACGTAGCAGCCCCCTCGAGCAGTACTTC.

Here the CDR3 DNA reads TGTGCCAGCTCACCCTCACGGGGTTTTGAGCAGTTCTTC. As protein: CASSPSRGFEQFF. The chain links TRBV18 to TRBJ2-1, with D possibly matching TRBD2 (5 bases). The CDR3 consists of 13 residues. Germline loops: CDR1 KGHSH, CDR2 LQKENI. Trimming removed 3 bases from V and 9 bases from J, with 12 bases in between.

V gene TRBV12-3 or TRBV12-4 combines with J gene TRBJ2-1; D is possibly TRBD2 (5 bases). The CDR3 runs 12 residues. Trimming cost V 6 bases and J 9 bases, with 12 bases left between them. CDR3 loop: CASRLVISEQFF. CDR3 nucleotides: TGTGCCAGCAGACTAGTTATTTCTGAGCAGTTCTTC.

This chain connects TRBV19 to TRBJ2-3, with D maybe TRBD1 (6 bases). The V gene lost 6 bases and the J gene lost 4 bases, with 11 bases spanning the gap. Looked up from germline, CDR1 is LNHDA and CDR2 is SQIVND (reference sequence). The CDR3 has 13 amino acids. The CDR3 sequence is CASRQGPPDTQYF. DNA of the CDR3: TGTGCCAGTAGACAGGGACCGCCAGATACGCAGTATTTT.

This clone was detected a few times. The chain carries TRBV15 and TRBJ1-3, with no clear D. Trimming took off 0 bases at V and 4 bases at J, with 10 bases between the two ends. The CDR3 consists of 15 residues. Germline lookup yields CDR1 LNHNV and CDR2 YYDKDF (reference sequence). The chain's CDR3 is CATSREFLAGNTIYF. The CDR3 DNA sequence: TGTGCCACCAGCAGAGAATTCCTGGCAGGAAACACCATATATTTT.

The V and J genes are TRBV14 and TRBJ1-2, with D maybe TRBD1 (6 bases). The CDR3 is 14 amino acids. Germline loops: CDR1 SGHDN, CDR2 FVKESK. Deletions cut 2 bases from V and 5 bases from J, with 12 bases between. The CDR3: CASSQTGNSYGYTF. CDR3 sequence (DNA): TGTGCCAGCAGCCAAACAGGGAACTCATATGGCTACACCTTC.

The rearrangement links TRBV3-1 (or the pseudogene TRBV3-2) to TRBJ2-3, with 8 bases that match TRBD2. The length of the CDR3 is 15 residues. Trimming at V came to 3 bases and at J to 4 bases, leaving 6 bases not matched to a gene. Germline values: CDR1 LGHDT, CDR2 YNNKEL (reference sequence). The CDR3 DNA reads as TGTGCCAGCAGCCACACTAGCGGTGGGGCAGATACGCAGTATTTT. It specifies CASSHTSGGADTQYF.

This clone showed up just a few times. This chain uses TRBV3-1 (or the pseudogene TRBV3-2) with TRBJ1-6; D not certain. The germline V gene has CDR1 LGHDT and CDR2 YNNKEL (reference sequence). Trimming pared 1 base from V and 9 bases from J, leaving 10 bases between. There are 14 residues in the CDR3. The CDR3 nucleotides are TGTGCCAGCAGCCAAGCCCGGGATGTTTCACCCCTCCACTTT. Its protein is CASSQARDVSPLHF.

The chain employs TRBV9 and TRBJ1-3, with 7 bases fitting TRBD1. V shed 8 bases and J 2 bases; nucleotides not matched to a gene: 4. The germline V gene has CDR1 SGDLS and CDR2 YYNGEE. This CDR3 has 13 amino acids. CDR3: CASTGTAGNTIYF. The CDR3 DNA sequence: TGTGCCAGTACCGGGACAGCTGGAAACACCATATATTTT. The variable domain in full, with the rest retrieved from reference TRBV9 and TRBJ1-3, is DSGVTQTPKHLITATGQRVTLRCSPRSGDLSVYWYQQSLDQGLQFLIQYYNGEERAKGNILERFSAQQFPDLHSELNLSSLELGDSALYFCASTGTAGNTIYFGEGSWLTVV.

This clone appeared once. The chain carries TRBV7-6 and TRBJ1-6; D remains unclear. Germline V gene lookup returns CDR1 SGHVS and CDR2 FNYEAQ. The V gene lost 5 bases and the J gene lost 7 bases, with 15 bases spanning the gap. The CDR3 contains 15 residues. Here the CDR3 reads CASSQNTVGNSPLHF. CDR3 bases: TGTGCCAGCAGCCAAAACACGGTCGGGAATTCACCCCTCCACTTT. Complete variable domain (other parts from reference TRBV7-6 and TRBJ1-6): GAGVSQSPRYKVTKRGQDVALRCDPISGHVSLYWYRQALGQGPEFLTYFNYEAQQDKSGLPNDRFSAERPEGSISTLTIQRTEQRDSAMYRCASSQNTVGNSPLHFGNGTRLTVT.

The chain carries TRBV2 and TRBJ2-1; D is possibly TRBD2 (6 bases). Germline CDR1 is SNHLY and CDR2 is FYNNEI. The CDR3 is 14 residues long. V lost 6 bases and J 5 bases, leaving 14 bases between the germline ends. The CDR3 loop is CASSRGTSDNEQFF. CDR3 nucleotides: TGTGCCAGCAGCCGTGGGACTTCCGACAATGAGCAGTTCTTC.

The chain is built from TRBV6-4 and TRBJ2-7; D ambiguous. This CDR3 is built from 11 residues. V gave up 0 bases and J gave up 7 bases, with 4 bases separating them. The germline gives CDR1 MRHNA, CDR2 SNTAGT. DNA of the CDR3: TGTGCCAGCAGTGACTCGAGGGAGCAGTACTTC. This encodes CASSDSREQYF.

This chain connects TRBV11-1 to TRBJ2-2, with a tentative D call TRBD1 (5 bases). Per the germline V gene, CDR1 is SGHAT and CDR2 is FQDESV (reference sequence). This CDR3 is built from 15 residues. V shed 2 bases and J shed 6 bases, with 13 bases lying between them. CDR3 DNA: TGTGCCAGCAGCTTATCAGGGAAGGGCGCCGGGGAGCTGTTTTTT. It specifies CASSLSGKGAGELFF.

This rearrangement joins TRBV10-1 to TRBJ1-3; the match to TRBD1 covers 7 bases. CDR3 length: 20 amino acids. The junction had 15 bases not matched to a gene; V was cut back by 1 base and J by 0 bases. Germline V gene lookup returns CDR1 WNHNN and CDR2 SYGVQD (reference sequence). This CDR3 is CASSEFGDRVRPDSGNTIYF. CDR3 DNA sequence: TGCGCCAGCAGTGAGTTCGGGGACAGAGTGCGCCCAGACTCTGGAAACACCATATATTTT.